This T cell receptor beta chain was captured in a study of T cells after yellow fever vaccination. TCRdb re-analysed the 5' RACE reads in MiXCR, keeping a single row per CDR3 protein. The sample has about 320,000 distinct CDR3 sequences; over 8.5% are singletons. The V gene lost 6 bases and the J gene lost 2 bases, with 8 bases spanning the gap. The CDR3 spans 14 residues. CDR1 is LGHNA, CDR2 YNFKEQ, per germline. The input for sequencing was CD4+ T cells sorted from PBMCs, taken 45 days after the yellow fever booster vaccination. The chain is built from TRBV4-2 and TRBJ2-6, with D unresolved. This clonotype was obtained from a man between 18 and 29 years old who received the YFV17D yellow fever vaccine. The CDR3 DNA sequence: TGTGCCAGCAGGTCGGACGCTGGGGCCAACGTCCTGACTTTC. It translates to CASRSDAGANVLTF.